These T cell receptor beta chains were read from a single sample in a study of T cell responses to AZD1222 COVID-19 vaccine. Clones were sequenced by immunoSEQ multiplex PCR, and TCRdb holds only the in-frame ones, with some missing. The profile shows approximately 150,000 clones, 80% to 95% of them singletons. The material sequenced was peripheral blood, taken 28 days after the second AZD1222 dose. These receptors were collected from an adult who received the AZD1222 COVID-19 vaccine. Each CDR3 is given with its conserved first and last residue. The D gene is left open where the match is weak. Expanded clones are given a class, and other clones once, few, many or no size at all.

V gene,J gene,D gene,clone size,CDR3 protein,CDR3 DNA
TRBV4-3,TRBJ2-3,TRBD2,NA,CASSSRGGSDTQYF,TGCGCCAGCAGCTCTCGGGGGGGCTCAGATACGCAGTATTTT
TRBV2,TRBJ2-1,TRBD2,NA,CASSERRLAGGVEQFF,TGTGCCAGCAGTGAACGGAGACTAGCGGGAGGGGTTGAGCAGTTCTTC
TRBV28,TRBJ2-7,TRBD2,NA,CASREAGGPREQYF,TGTGCCAGCAGGGAAGCGGGAGGGCCGCGTGAGCAGTACTTC
TRBV14,TRBJ2-5,TRBD2,NA,CASSQRLAGVETQYF,TGTGCCAGCAGCCAACGACTAGCGGGGGTAGAGACCCAGTACTTC
TRBV7-2,TRBJ1-4,NA,NA,CASSFSNNEKLFF,TGTGCCAGCAGCTTCAGTAATAATGAAAAACTGTTTTTT
TRBV4-2,TRBJ2-7,NA,NA,CASSQGLASAGEQYF,TGTGCCAGCAGCCAAGGTCTTGCGTCCGCGGGTGAGCAGTACTTC
TRBV12-5,TRBJ2-1,TRBD2,few,CASGSSGAYNEQFF,TGTGCTAGTGGTTCTAGCGGGGCCTACAATGAGCAGTTCTTC
TRBV9,TRBJ1-5,NA,NA,CASSVGYGHQPQHF,TGTGCCAGCAGCGTAGGGTACGGCCATCAGCCCCAGCATTTT
TRBV6-5,TRBJ1-1,NA,once,CASSYPGQGNTEAFF,TGTGCCAGCAGTTACCCGGGGCAGGGGAACACTGAAGCTTTCTTT
TRBV5-1,TRBJ2-2,TRBD1,NA,CASSLAQGARGTGELFF,TGCGCCAGCAGCTTGGCGCAGGGGGCTCGGGGGACCGGGGAGCTGTTTTTT
TRBV5-1,TRBJ2-2,NA,once,CASSLLEVSPLDTGELFF,TGCGCCAGCAGCTTGTTGGAGGTTTCCCCTTTGGACACCGGGGAGCTGTTTTTT
TRBV18,TRBJ1-1,NA,NA,CASSINPGTEAFF,TGTGCCAGCTCCATAAATCCGGGCACTGAAGCTTTCTTT
TRBV6-5,TRBJ2-3,NA,NA,CASRGRGTDTQYF,TGTGCCAGCAGGGGACGTGGCACAGATACGCAGTATTTT
TRBV7-9,TRBJ2-7,TRBD2,NA,CASSLFITSGRHEQYF,TGTGCCAGCAGCTTATTTATCACTAGCGGGAGGCACGAGCAGTACTTC
TRBV11-2,TRBJ1-1,NA,once,CASSLGRLLGRVNTEAFF,TGTGCCAGCAGCTTAGGCAGGCTTTTGGGACGAGTGAACACTGAAGCTTTCTTT
TRBV13,TRBJ2-4,NA,once,CASSTRVTQGHLLAKNIQYF,TGTGCCAGCAGCACAAGGGTCACGCAGGGGCACTTATTAGCCAAAAACATTCAGTACTTC
TRBV7-8,TRBJ2-1,NA,NA,CASSLEDLSNQQFF,TGTGCCAGCAGCTTAGAGGACCTCTCGAACCAGCAGTTCTTC
TRBV9,TRBJ2-3,NA,NA,CASSVYGGAHTDTQYF,TGTGCCAGCAGCGTATACGGGGGAGCCCACACAGATACGCAGTATTTT
TRBV28,TRBJ2-3,TRBD2,NA,CASKSGRFGTDTQYF,TGTGCCAGCAAGAGCGGGAGGTTCGGCACAGATACGCAGTATTTT
TRBV25-1,TRBJ1-4,TRBD1,NA,CASQDRSTNEKLFF,TGTGCCAGCCAGGACAGGAGTACTAATGAAAAACTGTTTTTT
TRBV2,TRBJ1-6,TRBD1,NA,CASSEEPGQGNSPLHF,TGTGCCAGCAGTGAGGAACCGGGACAGGGTAATTCACCCCTCCACTTT
TRBV19,TRBJ2-7,TRBD1,NA,CASSQGQGGYEQYF,TGTGCCAGTAGCCAGGGACAGGGAGGCTACGAGCAGTACTTC
TRBV21-1,TRBJ1-5,NA,NA,CASSKAVEWRFSNQPQHF,TGTGCCAGCAGCAAAGCGGTGGAGTGGAGATTTAGCAATCAGCCCCAGCATTTT
TRBV7-3,TRBJ2-2,NA,NA,CASSLTIGAVTNTGELFF,TGTGCCAGCAGCTTAACGATCGGGGCGGTCACGAACACCGGGGAGCTGTTTTTT
TRBV27,TRBJ1-3,NA,few,CASSFLPFGNTIYF,TGTGCCAGCAGTTTTCTACCGTTTGGAAACACCATATATTTT
TRBV4-3,TRBJ2-1,NA,NA,CASSQDSVSLRNEQFF,TGCGCCAGCAGCCAAGATAGTGTAAGTCTACGCAATGAGCAGTTCTTC
TRBV9,TRBJ2-3,TRBD2,NA,CASSPGTSGGDTQYF,TGTGCCAGCAGCCCCGGGACTAGCGGGGGGGATACGCAGTATTTT